The rows below give T cell receptor beta chains drawn from one sample of a study of blood T cell repertoires in COVID-19. This table comes from immunoSEQ multiplex PCR, and its TCRdb copy is limited to in-frame clones, with some not included. Here the sample spans about 340,000 clones, about nine tenths being singletons. Sequencing input: peripheral blood. The receptors stem from a woman between 65 and 79 years old with COVID-19, enrolled during active disease. CDR3s include the opening cysteine and the closing phenylalanine or tryptophan. Each record gives: J gene, V gene, D gene, CDR3 protein. The D gene is left open where the match is weak.

>TRBJ1-2|TRBV5-1|-
CASSLGDIGGYTF
>TRBJ2-7|TRBV7-8|-
CASSGQGYSYEQYF
>TRBJ2-7|TRBV27|TRBD1
CASSLKGTGSYEQYF
>TRBJ2-2|TRBV5-1|-
CASSKGVNTGELFF
>TRBJ1-6|TRBV30|-
CAWTGRGNNSPLHF
>TRBJ1-6|TRBV27|-
CASSLSLGADSPLHF
>TRBJ1-5|TRBV30|TRBD1
CAWRTVTGEGIYSNQPQHF
>TRBJ2-1|TRBV6-6|-
CASSSDSYTYNEQFF
>TRBJ2-7|TRBV30|-
CACRDSHSNYEQYF
>TRBJ1-1|TRBV29-1|TRBD1
CSGGEGTGLTEAFF
>TRBJ1-2|TRBV2|-
CASSERDYGYTF
>TRBJ1-1|TRBV29-1|-
CSVQGIKAEAFF
>TRBJ1-3|TRBV5-1|-
CASSLETVGSNTIYF
>TRBJ1-2|TRBV14|TRBD1
CASSLLQGTYGYTF
>TRBJ1-1|TRBV2|-
CASTTGQNTEAFF
>TRBJ2-7|TRBV12-3/TRBV12-4|-
CASSLKRGREQYF
>TRBJ2-7|TRBV3-1/TRBV3-2|-
CASSQTRGAPYEQYF
>TRBJ2-3|TRBV18|TRBD2
CASSPGLAGLTDTQYF
>TRBJ1-6|TRBV9|-
CASSHDQPEDSPLHF
>TRBJ1-1|TRBV6-5|-
CASRAGLGAEAFF
>TRBJ2-3|TRBV28|-
CASRQGISTDTQYF
>TRBJ2-3|TRBV7-9|-
CASSSGISTNTQYF
>TRBJ1-1|TRBV6-6|TRBD1
CASSTGGIEAFF
>TRBJ2-7|TRBV10-3|TRBD2
CATLAGYEQYF
>TRBJ2-5|TRBV28|TRBD2
CASLSGGGLQETQYF
>TRBJ1-1|TRBV5-6|-
CASSLAGGVWDAEAFF
>TRBJ1-2|TRBV12-2|-
CASRLVPGGVNYGYTF
>TRBJ1-5|TRBV5-6|-
CASSPRRGGSSNQPQHF
>TRBJ1-5|TRBV28|-
CASSRGRGNQPQHF
>TRBJ1-3|TRBV9|-
CASSLGGASGNTIYF
>TRBJ1-3|TRBV6-5|-
CASSLDRSGNTIYF
>TRBJ1-5|TRBV24-1|TRBD1
CATSDTRTGGGNQPQHF
>TRBJ2-7|TRBV27|TRBD1
CASRPGQGWNEQYF
>TRBJ2-5|TRBV7-2|TRBD1
CASSPRTGGFETQYF
>TRBJ2-3|TRBV30|TRBD2
CAWSLGGSADTQYF
>TRBJ1-1|TRBV5-1|TRBD1
CASSLGQGRLAEAFF
>TRBJ1-2|TRBV24-1|-
CATSDFAGIGGYTF
>TRBJ2-1|TRBV5-4|-
CASSLEGNLWGVRSNEQFF
>TRBJ2-1|TRBV10-1|-
CATSRDPQGNEQFF
>TRBJ1-4|TRBV7-9|-
CASSYKPPRGEKLFF
>TRBJ1-2|TRBV29-1|-
CSAEGLLGYTF
>TRBJ1-5|TRBV7-9|-
CASSLGPLRTQHF